This section outlines one T cell receptor beta chain sequence together with its context. Its antigen remains undetermined. It has no much larger one-base neighbor in the sample; base qualities were not kept. The sample belongs to a study of cytomegalovirus exposure and HLA in healthy donors (dated by TCRdb to 2016 to 2017). Study-wide context: The 670 or so repertoires of the first cohort and the approximately 110 validation repertoires were produced on the same platform, according to a later analysis. A separate validation cohort of approximately 120 different subjects was used in addition to the 666-subject first cohort. The aim of the study was to test whether cataloging public T cell receptors could identify signatures of past pathogen exposure. High-throughput TCR immunosequencing, statistical association of individual TCRs with disease status, and machine learning were combined to predict cytomegalovirus infection status. The research as a whole found: A later analysis had no HLA typing for the validation cohort, so co-occurrence there was scored across all 110 or so repertoires. In vitro tests confirmed that a few of the cytomegalovirus-associated TCR beta chains recognize cytomegalovirus antigens. Most TCR sequences were seen in very few donors, while some public TCRs were found in many individuals. In a later analysis, TCRs clustered in the first cohort were found to also tend to co-occur in the 120 or so validation repertoires, with roughly 93% of cluster scores above 0. The classifier was reported to diagnose cytomegalovirus status with high specificity and sensitivity in both the original cohort and the validation cohort. A total of 150 to 200 TCR beta chains were listed by the study as associated with cytomegalovirus. According to the authors, the approach could potentially be generalized to other disease states and immunological phenotypes.

Donors formed part of the validation cohort, which comprised 120 subjects and was distinct from the first cohort of 666 subjects. Libraries were prepared through the immunoSEQ multiplex PCR assay. The study's own analysis went as follows. A statistical classification framework was built to diagnose cytomegalovirus status from the catalog of TCR beta chain sequences. What TCRdb holds here is the immuneACCESS table cut down to in-frame rearrangements. Part of the clones is not present; checked against another copy, under half of the missing clones reflect an unresolved V gene, and the others are unexplained. V and J calls and clone size follow that table, whereas D and trimming were derived from the DNA. The sample contains hundreds of thousands of clones, roughly 90% of them found a single time. The leading ten clones occupy roughly 0.75% of the sample. The germline V gene encodes CDR1 SNHLY and CDR2 FYNNEI. The V end gives up 7 bases and the J end 3 bases, leaving 10 bases in the junction not matched to a gene. CDR3 length: 16 amino acids, cysteine to phenylalanine. Kept here is only the CDR3 DNA, which spans 48 bases and is read in frame from base 1.

The chain employs TRBV2 and TRBJ2-1; TRBD2 agrees with 9 junctional bases. The sequence was collected from a woman aged 18-29 years in good health and CMV-seronegative. The sample consisted of PBMCs. The DNA is TGTGCCAGCAAGGTGGGCGGGGGGGTTTTCTACAATGAGCAGTTCTTC. Its protein product is CASKVGGGVFYNEQFF.